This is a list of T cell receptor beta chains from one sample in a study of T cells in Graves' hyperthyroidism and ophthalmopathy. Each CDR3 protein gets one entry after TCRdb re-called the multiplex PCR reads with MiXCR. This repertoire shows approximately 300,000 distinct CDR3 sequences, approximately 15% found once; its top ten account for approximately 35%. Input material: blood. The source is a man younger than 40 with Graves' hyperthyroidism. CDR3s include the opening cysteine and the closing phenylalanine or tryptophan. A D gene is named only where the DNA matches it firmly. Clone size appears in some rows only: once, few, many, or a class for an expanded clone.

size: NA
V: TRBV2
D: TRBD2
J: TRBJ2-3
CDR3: CASSEKLAGVSTDTQYF
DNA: TGTGCCAGCAGTGAGAAACTAGCGGGAGTTTCCACAGATACGCAGTATTTT

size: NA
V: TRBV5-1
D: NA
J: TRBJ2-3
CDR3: CASSLEDGSTDTQYF
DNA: TGCGCCAGCAGCTTGGAGGACGGGAGCACAGATACGCAGTATTTT

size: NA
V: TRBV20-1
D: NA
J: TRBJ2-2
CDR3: CSAIQGTNTGELFF
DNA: TGCAGTGCGATCCAGGGGACGAACACCGGGGAGCTGTTTTTT

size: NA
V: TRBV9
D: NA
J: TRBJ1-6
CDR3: CASKGNRDSPLHF
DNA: TGTGCCAGCAAGGGGAACAGGGACTCACCCCTCCACTTT

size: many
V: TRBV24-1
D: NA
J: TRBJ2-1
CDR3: CATSDYYNEQFF
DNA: TGTGCCACCAGTGATTACTACAATGAGCAGTTCTTC

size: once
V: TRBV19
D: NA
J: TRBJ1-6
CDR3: CASSLSGLRNSPLHF
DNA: TGTGCCAGTAGTCTCTCGGGACTTAGGAATTCACCCCTCCACTTT

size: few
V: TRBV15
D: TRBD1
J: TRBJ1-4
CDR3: CATNRGELNEKLFF
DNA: TGTGCCACCAACAGGGGGGAGTTGAATGAAAAACTGTTTTTT

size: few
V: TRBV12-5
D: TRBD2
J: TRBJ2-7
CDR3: CASGLEVRREGIYEQYF
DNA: TGTGCTAGTGGTTTGGAGGTACGGCGGGAGGGAATTTACGAGCAGTACTTC

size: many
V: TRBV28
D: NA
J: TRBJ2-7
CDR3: CASSDQYEQYF
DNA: TGTGCCAGCAGTGATCAATACGAGCAGTACTTC

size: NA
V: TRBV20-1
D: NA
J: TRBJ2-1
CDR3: CSARPSALNEQFF
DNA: TGCAGTGCTAGACCTAGCGCCCTCAATGAGCAGTTCTTC

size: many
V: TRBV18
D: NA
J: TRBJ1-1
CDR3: CASSPARAAGTEAFF
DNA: TGTGCCAGCTCACCTGCGAGGGCAGCGGGAACTGAAGCTTTCTTT

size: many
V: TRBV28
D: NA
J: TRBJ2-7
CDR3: CASSLGFTSSYEQYF
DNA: TGTGCCAGCAGTTTGGGTTTTACTAGTTCCTACGAGCAGTACTTC

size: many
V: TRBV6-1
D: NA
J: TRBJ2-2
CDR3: CASSEASPEGVVYAGELFF
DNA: TGTGCCAGCAGTGAAGCGAGCCCCGAGGGGGTGGTCTACGCCGGGGAGCTGTTTTTT

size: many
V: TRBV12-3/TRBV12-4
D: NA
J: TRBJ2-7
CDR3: CASSLASGEQYF
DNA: TGTGCCAGCAGTTTAGCGAGCGGCGAGCAGTACTTC

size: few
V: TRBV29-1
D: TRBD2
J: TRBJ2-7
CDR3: CSVGGLASNEQYF
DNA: TGCAGCGTGGGGGGACTAGCCAGCAACGAGCAGTACTTC

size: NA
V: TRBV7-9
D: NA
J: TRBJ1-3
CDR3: CASSLNRGRGSGNTIYF
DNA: TGTGCCAGCAGCTTAAATAGGGGCCGTGGGAGTGGAAACACCATATATTTT

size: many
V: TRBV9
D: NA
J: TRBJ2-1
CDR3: CASSVSPRDYNEQFF
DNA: TGTGCCAGCAGCGTTAGTCCCAGGGACTACAATGAGCAGTTCTTC

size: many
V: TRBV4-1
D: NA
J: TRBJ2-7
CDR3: CASSPGGLGGEQYF
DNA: TGCGCCAGCAGCCCAGGAGGTCTGGGTGGCGAGCAGTACTTC

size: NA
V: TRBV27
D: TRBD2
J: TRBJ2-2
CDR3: CASSPVLLGLAGSTGELFF
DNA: TGTGCCAGCAGTCCAGTACTGCTTGGACTAGCGGGAAGCACCGGGGAGCTGTTTTTT

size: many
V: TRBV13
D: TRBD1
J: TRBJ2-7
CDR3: CASSPAGTGGDEQYF
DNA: TGTGCCAGCAGCCCAGCGGGGACAGGGGGCGACGAGCAGTACTTC

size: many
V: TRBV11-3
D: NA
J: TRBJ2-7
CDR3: CASSLDSRSSYEQYF
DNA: TGTGCCAGCAGCTTAGATTCTCGGAGCTCCTACGAGCAGTACTTC

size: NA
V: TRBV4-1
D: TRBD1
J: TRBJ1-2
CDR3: CASSQDTGEWSYTF
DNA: TGCGCCAGCAGCCAAGATACAGGGGAGTGGAGCTACACCTTC

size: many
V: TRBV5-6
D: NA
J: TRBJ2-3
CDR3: CASSLDVRTDTQYF
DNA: TGTGCCAGCAGCTTGGATGTTCGAACAGATACGCAGTATTTT

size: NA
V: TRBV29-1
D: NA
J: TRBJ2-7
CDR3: CSDCRGSPYEQYF
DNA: TGCAGCGATTGTCGGGGTTCCCCCTACGAGCAGTACTTC

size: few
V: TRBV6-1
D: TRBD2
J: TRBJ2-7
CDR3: CASILAGAGGEQYF
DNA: TGTGCCAGCATTCTCGCGGGAGCGGGGGGCGAGCAGTACTTC

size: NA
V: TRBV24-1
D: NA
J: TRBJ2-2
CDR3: CATSDGTGSTGELFF
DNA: TGTGCCACCAGTGATGGGACGGGGAGCACCGGGGAGCTGTTTTTT

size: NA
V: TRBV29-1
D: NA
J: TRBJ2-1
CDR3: CSVELWGSYNEQFF
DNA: TGCAGCGTTGAATTGTGGGGGTCCTACAATGAGCAGTTCTTC

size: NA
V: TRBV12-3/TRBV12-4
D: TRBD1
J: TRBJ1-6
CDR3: CASNSQGTPPLHF
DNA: TGTGCCAGCAATTCACAGGGGACCCCACCCCTCCACTTT

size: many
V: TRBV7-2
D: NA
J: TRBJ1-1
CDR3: CASSLGGRGTYTEAFF
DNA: TGTGCCAGCAGCTTAGGGGGCAGGGGAACGTACACTGAAGCTTTCTTT

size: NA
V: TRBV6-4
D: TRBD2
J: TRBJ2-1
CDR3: CASSDRLAGYNEQFF
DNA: TGTGCCAGCAGTGACCGTCTAGCGGGGTACAATGAGCAGTTCTTC

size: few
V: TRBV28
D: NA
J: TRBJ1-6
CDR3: CASSSSSSPLHF
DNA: TGTGCCAGCAGCTCCTCAAGTTCACCCCTCCACTTT

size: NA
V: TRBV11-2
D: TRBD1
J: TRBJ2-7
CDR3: CASSLGTGVLEQYF
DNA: TGTGCCAGCAGCCTCGGGACAGGGGTGCTCGAGCAGTACTTC

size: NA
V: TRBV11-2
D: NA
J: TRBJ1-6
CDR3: CASSRLGDSPLHF
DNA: TGTGCCAGCAGCCGCTTAGGGGATTCACCCCTCCACTTT

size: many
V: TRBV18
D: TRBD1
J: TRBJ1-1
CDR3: CASSPLQRGQTEAFF
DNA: TGTGCCAGCTCACCACTACAAAGGGGGCAAACTGAAGCTTTCTTT

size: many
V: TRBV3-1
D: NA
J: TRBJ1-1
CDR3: CASSQDLGHLNTEAFF
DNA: TGTGCCAGCAGCCAAGATCTGGGACACTTGAACACTGAAGCTTTCTTT

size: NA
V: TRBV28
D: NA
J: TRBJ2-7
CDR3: CASSLVQDEQYF
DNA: TGTGCCAGCAGCTTAGTACAGGACGAGCAGTACTTC

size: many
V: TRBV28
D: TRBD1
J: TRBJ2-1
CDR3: CASSDPGQLLGVLFQFF
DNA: TGTGCCAGCAGCGACCCGGGACAGCTTTTGGGTGTCTTATTCCAGTTCTTC

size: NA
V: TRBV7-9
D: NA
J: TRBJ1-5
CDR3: CASSSSTGTGQPQHF
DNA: TGTGCCAGCAGCTCCTCCACAGGGACTGGACAGCCCCAGCATTTT

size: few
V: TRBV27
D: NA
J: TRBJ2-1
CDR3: CASSPGLLFSSYNEQFF
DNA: TGTGCCAGCAGTCCGGGACTCCTCTTCAGCTCCTACAATGAGCAGTTCTTC

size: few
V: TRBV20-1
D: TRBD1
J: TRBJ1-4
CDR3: CSARETTGATNEKLFF
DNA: TGCAGTGCTAGAGAAACTACAGGGGCAACTAATGAAAAACTGTTTTTT

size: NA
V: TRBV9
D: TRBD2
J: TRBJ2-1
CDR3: CASSRGENEQFF
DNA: TGTGCCAGCAGCCGGGGGGAGAATGAGCAGTTCTTC

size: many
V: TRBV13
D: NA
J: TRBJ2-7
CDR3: CASSPTGKDEQYF
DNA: TGTGCCAGCAGCCCTACCGGGAAGGACGAGCAGTACTTC

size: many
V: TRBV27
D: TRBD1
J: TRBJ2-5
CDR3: CASSFQGARETQYF
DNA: TGTGCCAGCAGTTTTCAGGGGGCACGGGAGACCCAGTACTTC

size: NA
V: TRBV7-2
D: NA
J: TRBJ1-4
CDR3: CASSLGRPNEKLFF
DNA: TGTGCCAGCAGCTTGGGACGTCCTAATGAAAAACTGTTTTTT

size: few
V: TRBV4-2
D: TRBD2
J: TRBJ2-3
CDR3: CASSQRGLAGVGGDTQYF
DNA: TGTGCCAGCAGCCAAAGGGGACTAGCGGGAGTTGGAGGAGATACGCAGTATTTT

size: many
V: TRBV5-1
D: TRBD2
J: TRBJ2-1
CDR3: CASSLVAGVVGEQFF
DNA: TGCGCCAGCAGCTTGGTAGCGGGAGTCGTAGGTGAGCAGTTCTTC

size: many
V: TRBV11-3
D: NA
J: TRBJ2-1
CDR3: CASSPPTSRNEQFF
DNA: TGTGCCAGCAGCCCCCCCACTAGTCGAAATGAGCAGTTCTTC

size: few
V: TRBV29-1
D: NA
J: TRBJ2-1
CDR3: CSVPPARLHEQFF
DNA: TGCAGCGTCCCCCCCGCCCGGCTCCATGAGCAGTTCTTC

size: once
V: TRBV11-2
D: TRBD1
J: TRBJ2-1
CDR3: CASSADRGRRANEQFF
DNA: TGTGCCAGCAGCGCCGACAGGGGGCGCAGGGCGAATGAGCAGTTCTTC

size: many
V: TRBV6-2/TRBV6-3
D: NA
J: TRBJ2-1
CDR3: CASSYRGYSNEQFF
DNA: TGTGCCAGCAGTTACCGGGGCTATTCCAATGAGCAGTTCTTC